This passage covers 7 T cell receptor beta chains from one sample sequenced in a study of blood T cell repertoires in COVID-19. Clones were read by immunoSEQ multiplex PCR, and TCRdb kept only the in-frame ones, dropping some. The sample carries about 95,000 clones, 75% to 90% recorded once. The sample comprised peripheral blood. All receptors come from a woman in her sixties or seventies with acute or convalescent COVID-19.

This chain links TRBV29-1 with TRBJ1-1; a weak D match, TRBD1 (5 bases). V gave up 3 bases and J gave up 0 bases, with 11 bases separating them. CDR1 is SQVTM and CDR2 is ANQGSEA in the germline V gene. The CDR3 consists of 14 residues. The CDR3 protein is CSVDRRQMNTEAFF. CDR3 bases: TGCAGCGTTGATCGCAGACAGATGAACACTGAAGCTTTCTTT.

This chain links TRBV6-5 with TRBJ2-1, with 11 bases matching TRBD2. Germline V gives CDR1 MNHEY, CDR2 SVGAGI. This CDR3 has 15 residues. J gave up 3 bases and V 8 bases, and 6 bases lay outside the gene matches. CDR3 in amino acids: CASGRLAGIYNEQFF. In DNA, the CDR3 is TGTGCCAGCGGAAGACTAGCGGGAATCTACAATGAGCAGTTCTTC.

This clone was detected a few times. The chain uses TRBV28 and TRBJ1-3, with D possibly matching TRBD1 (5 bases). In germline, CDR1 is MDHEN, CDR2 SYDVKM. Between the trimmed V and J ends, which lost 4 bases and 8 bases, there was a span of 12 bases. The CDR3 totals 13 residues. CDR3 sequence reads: CASSSQGADTIYF. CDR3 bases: TGTGCCAGCAGTTCGCAGGGTGCGGACACCATATATTTT.

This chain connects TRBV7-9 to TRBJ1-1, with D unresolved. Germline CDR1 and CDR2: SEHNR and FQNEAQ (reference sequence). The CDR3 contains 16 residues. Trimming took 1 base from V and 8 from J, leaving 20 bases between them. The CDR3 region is CASSLGPPTLGEEAFF. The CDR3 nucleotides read TGTGCCAGCAGCTTAGGCCCTCCAACCCTCGGTGAGGAAGCTTTCTTT. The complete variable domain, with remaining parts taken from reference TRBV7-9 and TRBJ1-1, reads DTGVSQNPRHKITKRGQNVTFRCDPISEHNRLYWYRQTLGQGPEFLTYFQNEAQLEKSRLLSDRFSAERPKGSFSTLEIQRTEQGDSAMYLCASSLGPPTLGEEAFFGQGTRLTVV.

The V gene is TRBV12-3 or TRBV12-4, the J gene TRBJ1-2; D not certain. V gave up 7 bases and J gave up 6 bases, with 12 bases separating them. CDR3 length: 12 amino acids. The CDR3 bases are TGTGCCAGCACCCTAGACCAGAATGGCTACACCTTC. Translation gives CASTLDQNGYTF.

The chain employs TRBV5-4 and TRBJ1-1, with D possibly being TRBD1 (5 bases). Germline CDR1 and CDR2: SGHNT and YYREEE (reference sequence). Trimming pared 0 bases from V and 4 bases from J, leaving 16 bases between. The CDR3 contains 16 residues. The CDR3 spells CASSLVVSRRGTEAFF. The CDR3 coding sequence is TGTGCCAGCAGCTTGGTGGTCTCGAGGAGGGGCACTGAAGCTTTCTTT.

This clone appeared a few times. The CDR3 sequence: CASSIPGQLGNEQFF. CDR3 DNA: TGTGCCAGTAGTATTCCGGGACAGCTTGGGAATGAGCAGTTCTTC. The gene calls are TRBV19 and TRBJ2-1; TRBD1 matches 7 bases. J was trimmed by 7 bases and V by 3 bases; bases with no gene match: 9. This CDR3 has 15 amino acids. The germline CDR1 and CDR2 sequences are LNHDA and SQIVND (reference sequence).